These 27 T cell receptor beta chains share one sample of origin, sequenced in a study of blood T cell repertoires in COVID-19. The protocol was immunoSEQ multiplex PCR, while the TCRdb copy is restricted to in-frame clones and leaves out a portion. The table has approximately 280,000 clones, 82% seen once. Specimen: PBMCs or T cells enriched from blood (not recorded which). These receptors were obtained from a man aged 35 to 55 who had been exposed to COVID-19.

This clone was found once. The chain joins TRBV27 to TRBJ2-7, with TRBD1 as a possible D gene (5 bases). The ends were cut back, 8 bases at V and 2 bases at J, with 22 bases in the middle. CDR3 size: 16 residues. Per germline, CDR1 MNHEY and CDR2 SMNVEV (reference sequence). CDR3 sequence reads: CASRQAVKGSTYEQYF. The CDR3 nucleotides are TGTGCCAGCCGTCAGGCGGTAAAGGGGTCGACCTACGAGCAGTACTTC.

The CDR3 is CASRRQPQETQYF. The CDR3 DNA sequence: TGTGCCAGCCGTAGACAGCCCCAAGAGACCCAGTACTTC. The V call is TRBV27, the J call TRBJ2-5; the D gene is possibly TRBD1 (5 bases). From germline, CDR1 is MNHEY and CDR2 SMNVEV (reference sequence). CDR3 length equals 13 residues. V lost 8 bases and J lost 1, with 11 bases in between.

The chain joins TRBV10-2 to TRBJ2-7; 9 nucleotides agree with TRBD1. The CDR3 contains 14 residues. J was trimmed by 6 bases and V by 7 bases; bases with no gene match: 10. Germline-derived CDR1 and CDR2 are WSHSY and SAAADI. The CDR3 region is CASNPGTGLREQYF. The CDR3 region has the DNA TGCGCCAGCAACCCCGGGACAGGGTTGCGCGAGCAGTACTTC.

The chain carries TRBV9 and TRBJ2-1; 7 nucleotides agree with TRBD2. This CDR3 comprises 17 residues. Germline loops: CDR1 SGDLS, CDR2 YYNGEE. With V trimmed by 0 bases and J by 7 bases, 13 bases remained unmatched. The CDR3 sequence is CASSVGIVSGVTNEQFF. DNA for the CDR3: TGTGCCAGCAGCGTAGGAATAGTGAGCGGGGTTACTAATGAGCAGTTCTTC.

This sequence joins TRBV2 and TRBJ2-3; 9 bases are a match to TRBD2. This CDR3 region has 15 residues. The germline V gene encodes CDR1 SNHLY and CDR2 FYNNEI. Losses at the gene ends were 6 bases for V and 2 bases for J; bases not matched to a gene: 6. The CDR3 sequence is CASRVAGANTDTQYF. The DNA for the CDR3 is TGTGCCAGCAGGGTAGCGGGAGCAAACACAGATACGCAGTATTTT.

The chain combines TRBV5-1 with TRBJ2-7; 7 nucleotides line up with TRBD2. The length of the CDR3 is 15 residues. The junction had 10 bases not matched to a gene; V was cut back by 6 bases and J by 1 base. Germline CDR1 SGHRS, CDR2 YFSETQ. CDR3 in DNA: TGCGCCAGCACCCCATTAGCGGGCCCGTCCTACGAGCAGTACTTC. Its protein is CASTPLAGPSYEQYF.

The chain combines TRBV5-1 with TRBJ2-7, with a weak D call TRBD1 (6 bases). Germline lookup yields CDR1 SGHRS and CDR2 YFSETQ. The CDR3 extends over 13 amino acids. The V and J ends lost 6 bases and 1 base respectively, with 11 bases between them. In DNA, the CDR3 is TGCGCCAGCACCTACGGACAGTCCTACGAGCAGTACTTC. This sequence encodes CASTYGQSYEQYF.

The CDR3 coding sequence is TGTGCCTGGAGTGTAGGGACAGGCTTTCATCAGCCCCAGCATTTT. Protein: CAWSVGTGFHQPQHF. J is TRBJ1-5 and V is TRBV30, with 8 nucleotides matching TRBD1. The CDR3 contains 15 residues. The V gene's germline CDR1 is GTSNPN and CDR2 SVGIG (reference sequence). V dropped 0 bases and J dropped 5; count of bases not matched to a gene: 6.

This clone has a single count. The chain carries TRBV19 and TRBJ1-4; maybe TRBD1 (5 bases). V was cut by 1 base and J by 7 bases, with 10 bases left in between. Germline V gene lookup returns CDR1 LNHDA and CDR2 SQIVND (reference sequence). The CDR3 loop spans 14 amino acids. CDR3 protein: CASSIGQFGEKLFF. CDR3 nucleotide sequence: TGTGCCAGTAGTATAGGACAGTTCGGTGAAAAACTGTTTTTT.

This chain uses TRBV19 with TRBJ1-5; 8 nucleotides line up with TRBD1. The CDR3 is 13 residues long. Losses at the gene ends were 11 bases for V and 7 bases for J; bases not matched to a gene: 10. CDR1 is LNHDA, CDR2 SQIVND, per germline (reference sequence). The CDR3 DNA follows: TGTGCCTCTTCGGACAGGGCTGGACAGCCCCAGCATTTT. It yields the protein CASSDRAGQPQHF.

The rearrangement links TRBV5-1 to TRBJ2-7; D might be TRBD1 (6 bases). V dropped 1 base and J dropped 4 bases, with 12 bases sitting between them. The CDR3 is 14 amino acids. Germline V gene data show CDR1 as SGHRS and CDR2 as YFSETQ. CDR3 sequence (DNA): TGCGCCAGCAGCTTGAGGGGGTCCGGTTACGAGCAGTACTTC. This translates into CASSLRGSGYEQYF.

This clone has a handful of counts. This chain connects TRBV9 to TRBJ2-1; D unclear. Trimming cost V 0 bases and J 0 bases, with 13 bases left between them. Germline CDR1 SGDLS, CDR2 YYNGEE. The CDR3 sequence is 17 residues long. The CDR3 coding sequence is TGTGCCAGCAGCGTAGATCCCGTTCTGAGCTCCTACAATGAGCAGTTCTTC. As protein: CASSVDPVLSSYNEQFF.

The genes are TRBV9 and TRBJ1-3; TRBD1 matches at 7 bases. The J segment lost 0 bases and the V segment lost 1 base, leaving 4 bases of the junction unmatched. The germline CDR1 and CDR2 sequences are SGDLS and YYNGEE. CDR3 size: 16 residues. The CDR3 reads CASSVTQGSSGNTIYF. CDR3 DNA sequence: TGTGCCAGCAGCGTAACACAGGGGAGCTCTGGAAACACCATATATTTT. The variable domain in full, completed from reference TRBV9 and TRBJ1-3, reads DSGVTQTPKHLITATGQRVTLRCSPRSGDLSVYWYQQSLDQGLQFLIQYYNGEERAKGNILERFSAQQFPDLHSELNLSSLELGDSALYFCASSVTQGSSGNTIYFGEGSWLTVV.

The chain carries TRBV6-5 and TRBJ2-1; no clear D. The length of the CDR3 is 14 residues. V dropped 2 bases and J dropped 8 bases, with 13 bases sitting between them. The germline CDR1 and CDR2 sequences are MNHEY and SVGAGI. CDR3 nucleotides: TGTGCCAGCAGTTACAACTCCCCACGGGATGAGCAGTTCTTC. Translating it yields CASSYNSPRDEQFF.

V is TRBV4-2 and J is TRBJ2-7, with 8 positions matching TRBD2. The CDR3 has 14 residues. Germline V gene sequence: CDR1 LGHNA, CDR2 YNFKEQ. Trimming took 2 bases from V and 5 from J; bases not matched to a gene: 5. For the CDR3, the DNA is TGTGCCAGCAGCCAATTGCCCGGGGGGGACGAGCAGTACTTC. Its translation is CASSQLPGGDEQYF.

CDR3 sequence (DNA): TGTGCCAGCAGCAAAGTAGGAGGGACAGGGGCGGCTGGAAACACCATATATTTT. Translated, it gives CASSKVGGTGAAGNTIYF. V gene TRBV21-1 combines with J gene TRBJ1-3; TRBD1 reflects the table's D call only, with no check against the DNA. TRBV21-1 is deemed a pseudogene. This CDR3 region has 18 residues.

The rearrangement uses TRBV9 and TRBJ2-5, with 9 bases fitting TRBD2. This CDR3 contains 15 residues. The V gene's germline CDR1 is SGDLS and CDR2 YYNGEE. J was trimmed by 2 bases and V by 0 bases; bases with no gene match: 2. CDR3 nucleotide sequence: TGTGCCAGCAGCGTAGTGACTAGCGGACAAGAGACCCAGTACTTC. It encodes CASSVVTSGQETQYF.

V is TRBV7-9 and J is TRBJ2-7, with 9 bases identical to TRBD2. This CDR3 comprises 14 residues. Germline V gene lookup returns CDR1 SEHNR and CDR2 FQNEAQ (reference sequence). The J segment lost 4 bases and the V segment lost 4 bases, leaving 5 bases of the junction unmatched. The CDR3 nucleotides are TGTGCCAGCAGCTCCGGGACTAGCTTTTACGAGCAGTACTTC. Translating it yields CASSSGTSFYEQYF.

A few counts support this clone. The chain couples TRBV12-5 to TRBJ2-7, with TRBD1 identical over 7 bases. The CDR3 has 18 amino acids. Germline CDR1 LGHNT, CDR2 FRNRAP. With V trimmed by 2 bases and J by 5 bases, 18 bases remained unmatched. CDR3 amino acids: CASGLSPYKRDRADEQYF. The CDR3 coding sequence is TGTGCTAGTGGTTTGTCCCCATATAAACGAGACAGGGCCGACGAGCAGTACTTC. Filled out from reference TRBV12-5 and TRBJ2-7, the complete variable domain reads DARVTQTPRHKVTEMGQEVTMRCQPILGHNTVFWYRQTMMQGLELLAYFRNRAPLDDSGMPKDRFSAEMPDATLATLKIQPSEPRDSAVYFCASGLSPYKRDRADEQYFGPGTRLTVT.

The chain combines TRBV2 with TRBJ2-2; TRBD1 is a possible D gene (5 bases). The germline CDR1 and CDR2 sequences are SNHLY and FYNNEI. The CDR3 is 13 amino acids. Trimming pared 5 bases from V and 3 bases from J, leaving 7 bases between. CDR3 in DNA: TGTGCCAGCAGTCCGACAGACACCGGGGAGCTGTTTTTT. This translates into CASSPTDTGELFF.

J is TRBJ2-1 and V is TRBV6-4, with 11 nucleotides matching TRBD2. Germline V lookup: CDR1 MRHNA, CDR2 SNTAGT. V trimming: 2 bases; J trimming: 3 bases; junction bases outside the gene matches: 3. This CDR3 has 16 residues. CDR3 sequence: CASSDLGLAVYNEQFF. CDR3 DNA: TGTGCCAGCAGTGACCTGGGACTAGCGGTCTACAATGAGCAGTTCTTC.

The sample holds one count of this clone. This rearrangement joins TRBV11-3 to TRBJ2-7; TRBD2 aligns across 10 bases. J was trimmed by 0 bases and V by 5 bases; bases with no gene match: 4. This CDR3 has 15 residues. The germline gives CDR1 SGHNT, CDR2 YENEEA. This chain's CDR3 is CASSALAGSSYEQYF. DNA for the CDR3: TGTGCCAGCAGCGCACTAGCGGGGAGCTCCTACGAGCAGTACTTC.

The chain combines TRBV7-9 with TRBJ1-1; possible D gene TRBD1, 5 bases. Per the germline V gene, CDR1 is SEHNR and CDR2 is FQNEAQ (reference sequence). The CDR3 sequence is 15 residues long. The V gene lost 1 base and the J gene lost 2 bases, with 11 bases spanning the gap. CDR3 sequence: CASSLVGRGNTEAFF. CDR3 coding DNA: TGTGCCAGCAGCTTAGTAGGGAGGGGCAACACTGAAGCTTTCTTT.

The genes are TRBV25-1 and TRBJ2-1; weak D call: TRBD1 (6 bases). CDR3 size: 14 residues. Trimming shortened V by 3 bases and J by 8 bases, and 14 bases separated the two germline ends. Germline CDR1 is MGHDK and CDR2 is SYGVNS. The DNA of the CDR3 is TGTGCCAGCAGTGATTCTCTCAGGGGACATGAGCAGTTCTTC. It encodes CASSDSLRGHEQFF.

The rearrangement joins TRBV14 to TRBJ1-3; a weak D match, TRBD1 (5 bases). Germline V gene sequence: CDR1 SGHDN, CDR2 FVKESK. This CDR3 has 16 residues. Trimming shortened V by 4 bases and J by 4 bases, and 17 bases separated the two germline ends. The CDR3 is CASSPMGPAGGNTIYF. CDR3 nucleotide sequence: TGTGCCAGCAGCCCAATGGGGCCCGCCGGAGGAAACACCATATATTTT.

This chain's CDR3 is CASSNGQSDTQYF. The CDR3 DNA reads TGCGCCAGCAGTAACGGACAGTCAGATACGCAGTATTTT. The V call is TRBV10-2, the J call TRBJ2-3, with D perhaps matching TRBD1 (6 bases). Per germline, CDR1 WSHSY and CDR2 SAAADI. Between the trimmed V and J ends, which lost 5 bases and 4 bases, there was a span of 10 bases. This CDR3 contains 13 residues.

This clone was recorded once. The rearrangement joins TRBV5-1 to TRBJ2-3; possibly TRBD2 for D (6 bases). The germline V and J ends were trimmed by 4 bases and 0 bases, with 12 bases remaining between them. This CDR3 comprises 15 residues. CDR1 SGHRS and CDR2 YFSETQ come from the germline V gene. The CDR3 spells CASSQGLGSTDTQYF. The CDR3 bases are TGCGCCAGCAGCCAGGGACTTGGGAGCACAGATACGCAGTATTTT. Complete variable domain (other parts from reference TRBV5-1 and TRBJ2-3): KAGVTQTPRYLIKTRGQQVTLSCSPISGHRSVSWYQQTPGQGLQFLFEYFSETQRNKGNFPGRFSGRQFSNSRSEMNVSTLELGDSALYLCASSQGLGSTDTQYFGPGTRLTVL.